The TCR beta chain described here comes from a study of molecular identifiers for immune sequencing clone quantification. Study summary: Split five ways in replicates, RNA from roughly 20,000 or 100,000 naive CD8 cells had four portions sequenced.

This clonotype was counted many times. Via MiXCR, TCRdb re-called the PCR reads, giving one row per CDR3 protein. This sample has about 640,000 distinct CDR3 sequences, with less than 20% found just once. The CDR3 consists of 13 residues. Deletions cut 5 bases from V and 5 bases from J, with 10 bases between. The sequence was collected from a human donor in good health. Some libraries in this study had Jurkat cell RNA spiked in. Input material: naive CD8+ T cells from blood, with Jurkat cell RNA spiked in. The subset here: FACS-sorted CD8+CD4-CCR7+CD45RA+ naive T cells. V and J are TRBV12-3 or TRBV12-4 and TRBJ1-5; D may be TRBD1 (5 bases). CDR3 sequence reads: CASSPGAHQPQHF. The CDR3 DNA follows: TGTGCCAGCAGTCCCGGGGCCCATCAGCCCCAGCATTTT.